These 3 T cell receptor beta chains were sequenced from one sample in a study of vaccination and CD4 T cells after COVID-19. The sample's treatment: approximately nine-day PBMC culture with coronavirus spike peptide pools or control peptides (ViraFEST assay). The collection of CD4+ T cells from the unexposed donor took place before the COVID-19 pandemic (2011-2018). Which antigens these TCRs recognize remains unknown. The Oncomine TCR Beta short-read assay was applied to DNA of cultured CD4+ T cells. TCRdb ran MiXCR on the PCR reads and lists one entry per CDR3 protein. The table has 4,000 or so distinct CDR3 sequences, roughly 34% seen once; the top ten hold roughly 40%. Material for sequencing was CD4+ T cells from blood, cultured in vitro. These receptors all come from a human donor in good health.

There are a few counts of this clonotype. The chain combines TRBV30 with TRBJ1-1; D is uncertain. The V and J ends lost 0 bases and 7 bases respectively, with 9 bases between them. The CDR3 covers 12 residues. Germline lookup yields CDR1 GTSNPN and CDR2 SVGIG (reference sequence). This CDR3 reads CAWSVEFFEAFF. CDR3 nucleotide sequence: TGTGCCTGGAGTGTAGAATTCTTTGAAGCTTTCTTT.

The table lists this clonotype with a few counts. The V gene is TRBV6-1, the J gene TRBJ1-1; the D is unclear. The germline V gene encodes CDR1 MNHNS and CDR2 SASEGT. This CDR3 has 14 residues. Trimming pared 2 bases from V and 0 bases from J, leaving 7 bases between. The CDR3 region is CASSEPWMNTEAFF. The CDR3 region has the DNA TGTGCCAGCAGTGAACCATGGATGAACACTGAAGCTTTCTTT.

The chain recombines TRBV6-2 or TRBV6-3 with TRBJ2-3; TRBD1 matches at 11 bases. J was trimmed by 1 base and V by 4 bases; bases with no gene match: 1. The CDR3 contains 15 residues. Germline CDR1 MNHEY, CDR2 SVGEGT. The CDR3 bases are TGTGCCAGCAGTTGGGGACAGGGGGGCACAGATACGCAGTATTTT. Protein product: CASSWGQGGTDTQYF.